The next 8 T cell receptor beta chains were all read from a single sample in a study of OX40 agonist ivuxolimab in advanced cancers. Sequencing used immunoSEQ multiplex PCR; TCRdb keeps in-frame clones, though not all of them. The sample carries about 110,000 clones, approximately 90% recorded once. The source was CD4+ or CD8+ T cells sorted from blood, collected in a trial of the OX40 agonist ivuxolimab. All receptors derive from an adult with an advanced solid tumor such as melanoma, head and neck, liver or kidney cancer.

The V call is TRBV4-1, the J call TRBJ2-3; TRBD2 matches 8 bases. V shed 3 bases, J shed 0 bases, and the junction held 8 bases outside the gene matches. Germline-derived CDR1 and CDR2 are MGHRA and YSYEKL. CDR3 length: 17 residues. The CDR3 loop is CASSHPSGGTSTDTQYF. The CDR3 coding sequence is TGCGCCAGCAGCCATCCTTCGGGGGGGACTAGCACAGATACGCAGTATTTT.

This clone has only one observation. The chain links TRBV7-8 to TRBJ1-3; D might be TRBD1 (5 bases). V was cut by 5 bases and J by 1 base, with 21 bases left in between. Germline CDR1 reads SGHVS; CDR2 reads FQNEAQ. The CDR3 sequence is 18 residues long. The CDR3 DNA is TGTGCCAGCAGCATCTTAATTTCCGGGACGACTTCTGGAAACACCATATATTTT. Protein sequence: CASSILISGTTSGNTIYF.

The rearrangement joins TRBV11-3 to TRBJ2-1; 8 bases map to TRBD2. Germline-derived CDR1 and CDR2 are SGHNT and YENEEA. The CDR3 has 15 residues. The V gene end was trimmed by 5 bases and the J gene end by 4 bases; junction bases not matched to a gene: 7. This CDR3 is CASSRDGTRYNEQFF. The DNA of the CDR3 is TGTGCCAGCAGCCGGGACGGGACTAGATACAATGAGCAGTTCTTC.

As concerns this clone: Other DNA sequences in the same sample also yield this CDR3. The CDR3 DNA follows: TGTGCCAGCAGCTTAGGGGCCTACAATGAGCAGTTCTTC. Its translation: CASSLGAYNEQFF. The chain recombines TRBV11-2 with TRBJ2-1, with D unclear. CDR1 and CDR2 from the germline V gene are SGHAT and FQNNGV. Trimming took off 1 base at V and 2 bases at J, with 3 bases between the two ends. This CDR3 contains 13 residues.

The rearrangement links TRBV7-3 to TRBJ1-1; the D gene is possibly TRBD1 (5 bases). The CDR3 covers 14 residues. V gave up 5 bases and J gave up 3 bases, with 13 bases separating them. Germline CDR1 SGHTA, CDR2 FQGTGA. In DNA, the CDR3 is TGTGCCAGCAGCCACGACCGGGGGGACACTGAAGCTTTCTTT. It specifies CASSHDRGDTEAFF.

This chain uses TRBV27 with TRBJ2-6; a possible D gene is TRBD1 (5 bases). The CDR3 length is 16 residues. Deletions cut 2 bases from V and 1 base from J, with 9 bases between. CDR1 MNHEY and CDR2 SMNVEV come from the germline V gene (reference sequence). CDR3 residues: CASSLLQGSGANVLTF. The CDR3 nucleotides are TGTGCCAGCAGTTTACTGCAGGGTTCTGGGGCCAACGTCCTGACTTTC.

J is TRBJ1-5 and V is TRBV27; 7 bases map to TRBD1. The CDR3 runs to 15 residues. V dropped 3 bases and J dropped 3; count of bases not matched to a gene: 5. Germline CDR1 and CDR2: MNHEY and SMNVEV (reference sequence). CDR3 sequence reads: CASSLVTGFNQPQHF. CDR3 coding DNA: TGTGCCAGCAGTTTGGTGACAGGGTTCAATCAGCCCCAGCATTTT.

The rearrangement joins TRBV10-3 to TRBJ2-3, with D possibly TRBD2 on 6 matching bases. The CDR3 runs 17 residues. Germline CDR1 and CDR2: ENHRY and SYGVKD. The ends were cut back, 4 bases at V and 4 bases at J, with 21 bases in the middle. The CDR3 here is CAISGSVGGAQADTQYF. The CDR3 region has the DNA TGTGCCATCAGTGGCTCCGTGGGGGGAGCTCAGGCAGATACGCAGTATTTT.